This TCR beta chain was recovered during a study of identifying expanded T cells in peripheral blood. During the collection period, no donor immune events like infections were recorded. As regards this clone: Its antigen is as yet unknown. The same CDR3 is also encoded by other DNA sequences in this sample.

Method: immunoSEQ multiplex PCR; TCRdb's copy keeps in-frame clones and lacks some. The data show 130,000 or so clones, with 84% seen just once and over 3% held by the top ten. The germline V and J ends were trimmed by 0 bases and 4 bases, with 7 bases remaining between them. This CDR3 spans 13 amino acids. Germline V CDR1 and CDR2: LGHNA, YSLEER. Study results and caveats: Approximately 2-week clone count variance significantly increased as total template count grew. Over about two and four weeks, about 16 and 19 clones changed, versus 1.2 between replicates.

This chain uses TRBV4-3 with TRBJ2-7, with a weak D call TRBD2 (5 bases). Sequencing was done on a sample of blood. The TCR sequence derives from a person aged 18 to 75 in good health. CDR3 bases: TGCGCCAGCAGCCAAGATCGGGGTTACGAGCAGTACTTC. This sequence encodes CASSQDRGYEQYF.